This T cell receptor beta chain was sequenced in a study of CD8+ T cells in alopecia areata. RNA was extracted and reverse transcribed into cDNA as the sequencing template. Method: immunoSEQ multiplex PCR; TCRdb's copy keeps in-frame clones and lacks some. Altogether about 200,000 clones are present, around three fifths being singletons, with the ten largest covering less than 0.6%. CDR3 length: 15 amino acids. Germline values: CDR1 SGHKS, CDR2 YYEKEE (reference sequence). Trimming cost V 0 bases and J 5 bases; bases outside gene matches: 5. Sorting of CD4+ and CD8+ T cells was performed on PBMCs. In its sample, this clone was seen many times.

The sample in question was CD4+ T cells sorted from blood, obtained at week 0. This sequence joins TRBV5-5 and TRBJ2-5; TRBD2 matches at 9 bases. The sequence came from a human donor with alopecia areata. CDR3: CASSLVAGGPETQYF. In nucleotides, the CDR3 is TGTGCCAGCAGCTTGGTGGCGGGAGGGCCGGAGACCCAGTACTTC.